This T cell receptor (beta chain) came from a study of response to subunit inactivated influenza vaccine. Study conclusions and caveats: Researchers suggested that each seasonal influenza vaccination recruits few new T cells.

This clonotype has a count of ten or more. What it binds is not known. Each CDR3 protein is one row after TCRdb ran MiXCR on the RT-PCR reads. This sample yields 710,000 or so distinct CDR3 sequences, of which approximately 14% are seen a single time; roughly 11% belongs to the top ten. Between the trimmed V and J ends, which lost 6 bases and 4 bases, there was a span of 12 bases. This CDR3 is 13 amino acids long. The source material was PBMCs from blood, sampled 11 to 12 days after vaccination. This chain links TRBV12-3 or TRBV12-4 with TRBJ1-2, with no clear D. This clonotype was sampled from a man aged 45 to 65 who received an inactivated influenza vaccine. The CDR3 protein is CASSLDGSYGYTF. The CDR3 region has the DNA TGTGCCAGCAGCCTCGACGGGAGCTATGGCTACACCTTC.